This T cell receptor (beta chain) was observed in a study of regulatory T cells in long-lasting Graves disease. Points from the study as a whole: Whereas new patients shared 800 to 1,000 public clonotypes, persistent patients shared more, at 2,500 to 3,500.

This CDR3 comprises 13 residues. Trimming removed 4 bases from V and 7 bases from J, with 10 bases in between. CDR1 is LGHDT and CDR2 is YNNKEL in the germline V gene (reference sequence). Indicated time point: newly diagnosed GD, antithyroid drugs for less than 3 months. Construction of the TCR library relied on RNA isolated from PBMCs. American Thyroid Association guidelines were used to diagnose Graves' disease. This clonotype was detected only once. No antigen is known for it. Combining iRepertoire HTBI primers with Arm-PCR of CDR3 regions, the authors built TCR beta libraries. TCRdb fed the multiplex PCR reads into MiXCR, producing one record per CDR3 protein. This table has around 480,000 distinct CDR3 sequences, around 15% appearing once. The same data also went into a second study, on T cells in Graves' hyperthyroidism and ophthalmopathy. That paper states: Progression to ophthalmopathy was predicted a median of 6.5 months early.

Here the sequenced sample was peripheral blood mononuclear cells (PBMCs), taken at new diagnosis, from a patient treated with antithyroid drugs. V and J are TRBV3-1 and TRBJ2-2, with D uncertain. The receptor's source is a man between 40 and 49 years old with Graves disease. The CDR3 nucleotides are TGTGCCAGCAGCCCCCCCGGTGTCGGGGAGCTGTTTTTT. This codes for CASSPPGVGELFF.